These T cell receptor beta chains were read from a single sample in a study of chemoradiotherapy in HPV16-positive cancers. Some clones are missing from TCRdb's copy, which holds only in-frame ones; the method was immunoSEQ multiplex PCR. The sample has approximately 58,000 clones; roughly nine tenths are singletons. The sample here was blood, taken from a patient who underwent chemoradiotherapy. The receptors were sampled from a human donor with HPV-associated anogenital cancer. Each CDR3 is given with its conserved first and last residue. The order of the fields is J gene, CDR3 length, D gene, clone size, V gene, CDR3 DNA, CDR3 protein. The D gene is left open where the match is weak. Clone size, where shown, is once, few, many, or a class for clones that have expanded.

J: TRBJ2-1; length: 15; D: TRBD2; size: -; V: TRBV27; DNA: TGTGCCAGCAGACAGACTAGCGGGAGTACCCATGAGCAGTTCTTC; CDR3: CASRQTSGSTHEQFF
J: TRBJ1-1; length: 11; D: -; size: -; V: TRBV10-1; DNA: TGCGCCAGCAGTGACAACACTGAAGCTTTCTTT; CDR3: CASSDNTEAFF
J: TRBJ2-1; length: 12; D: -; size: -; V: TRBV13; DNA: TGTGCCAGCAGCCGCAATAAGGGTGAGCAGTTCTTC; CDR3: CASSRNKGEQFF
J: TRBJ2-7; length: 14; D: -; size: -; V: TRBV11-2; DNA: TGTGCCAGCAGCCCGCATAGGGGAGCCTACGAGCAGTACTTC; CDR3: CASSPHRGAYEQYF
J: TRBJ2-6; length: 15; D: TRBD1; size: once; V: TRBV7-3; DNA: TGTGCCAGCAGCAAGGACAGGGCTGGGGCCAACGTCCTGACTTTC; CDR3: CASSKDRAGANVLTF
J: TRBJ2-3; length: 16; D: TRBD2; size: -; V: TRBV14; DNA: TGTGCCAGCAGCCAAGATACTAGCGGGTTAACAGATACGCAGTATTTT; CDR3: CASSQDTSGLTDTQYF
J: TRBJ1-1; length: 12; D: -; size: -; V: TRBV30; DNA: TGTGCCTGGAACAGGCCCAGTAGCGAAGCTTTCTTT; CDR3: CAWNRPSSEAFF
J: TRBJ2-5; length: 13; D: -; size: -; V: TRBV7-2; DNA: TGTGCCAGCAGCTTACAGGGTTGGGAGACCCAGTACTTC; CDR3: CASSLQGWETQYF
J: TRBJ2-3; length: 16; D: TRBD2; size: -; V: TRBV5-1; DNA: TGCGCCAGCAGCTTGGAGGTTGGGGGCAGCGGGAGTACGCAGTATTTT; CDR3: CASSLEVGGSGSTQYF
J: TRBJ1-5; length: 14; D: -; size: -; V: TRBV6-1; DNA: TGTGCCAGCAGTGCTCAAGGGAACAATCAGCCCCAGCATTTT; CDR3: CASSAQGNNQPQHF
J: TRBJ1-1; length: 13; D: -; size: few; V: TRBV6-5; DNA: TGTGCCAGCAGCGCCCCGGGGGGGCCTGAAGCTTTCTTT; CDR3: CASSAPGGPEAFF
J: TRBJ2-7; length: 15; D: TRBD1; size: -; V: TRBV2; DNA: TGTGCCAGCAGTGAAGGCGACAGGGGGCCCCACGAGCAGTACTTC; CDR3: CASSEGDRGPHEQYF
J: TRBJ2-7; length: 15; D: TRBD2; size: -; V: TRBV15; DNA: TGTGCCACCAGCCCGATGGGGGGGTCCCCCTACGAGCAGTACTTC; CDR3: CATSPMGGSPYEQYF
J: TRBJ2-2; length: 16; D: TRBD1; size: -; V: TRBV5-1; DNA: TGCGCCAGCAGCCCCGGACAGGGGGCGACCACCGGGGAGCTGTTTTTT; CDR3: CASSPGQGATTGELFF
J: TRBJ1-2; length: 15; D: -; size: -; V: TRBV7-9; DNA: TGTGCCAGCAGCTTAGGGGATCTAGAAGGCTATGGCTACACCTTC; CDR3: CASSLGDLEGYGYTF
J: TRBJ2-3; length: 14; D: -; size: -; V: TRBV4-1; DNA: TGCGCCAGCAGCCAAGATGGTCCCTCGGATACGCAGTATTTT; CDR3: CASSQDGPSDTQYF
J: TRBJ2-7; length: 14; D: TRBD1; size: -; V: TRBV6-1; DNA: TGTGCCAGCAGAGCAAGGGACAGGGTGGAAGAGCAGTACTTC; CDR3: CASRARDRVEEQYF
J: TRBJ2-5; length: 15; D: TRBD1; size: once; V: TRBV5-4; DNA: TGTGCCAGCAGCGTACCGGGACAGGGAGAAGAGACCCAGTACTTC; CDR3: CASSVPGQGEETQYF
J: TRBJ1-6; length: 12; D: -; size: -; V: TRBV2; DNA: TGTGCCAGCAGACTCCCTGGTTCACCCCTCCACTTT; CDR3: CASRLPGSPLHF
J: TRBJ2-2; length: 15; D: TRBD2; size: -; V: TRBV5-1; DNA: TGCGCCAGCAGCTTGCGGACTAGCGGGGGCGGGGAGCTGTTTTTT; CDR3: CASSLRTSGGGELFF
J: TRBJ2-7; length: 15; D: TRBD1; size: few; V: TRBV4-1; DNA: TGCGCCAGCAGCCAAGAAGGGCAGGGGGCCTACGAGCAGTACTTC; CDR3: CASSQEGQGAYEQYF
J: TRBJ2-7; length: 15; D: -; size: -; V: TRBV7-3; DNA: TGTGCCAGCAGCTTAATCGGGGGCGCGGGCTACGAGCAGTACTTC; CDR3: CASSLIGGAGYEQYF
J: TRBJ2-7; length: 17; D: TRBD2; size: -; V: TRBV7-9; DNA: TGTGCCAGCAGCTCGACTCCACTAGCGGGGGGGATCTACGAGCAGTACTTC; CDR3: CASSSTPLAGGIYEQYF
J: TRBJ2-7; length: 17; D: -; size: few; V: TRBV4-1; DNA: TGCGCCAGCAGCCAAGATGAGGGAAAGGGAATAATTTACGAGCAGTACTTC; CDR3: CASSQDEGKGIIYEQYF
J: TRBJ2-6; length: 16; D: -; size: medium-sized; V: TRBV21-1; DNA: TGTGCCACCCTGGGGAGGGGGGAGGCTGGGGCCAACGTCCTGACTTTC; CDR3: CATLGRGEAGANVLTF
J: TRBJ1-2; length: 14; D: -; size: -; V: TRBV5-1; DNA: TGCGCCAGCAGCACTCTAGACAGTAACTATGGCTACACCTTC; CDR3: CASSTLDSNYGYTF
J: TRBJ1-1; length: 14; D: -; size: once; V: TRBV10-1; DNA: TGCGCCAGCAGTGTTGGCCCGCTGAACACTGAAGCTTTCTTT; CDR3: CASSVGPLNTEAFF
J: TRBJ2-1; length: 18; D: TRBD2; size: -; V: TRBV7-2; DNA: TGTGCCAGCAGCTTAGCGGGACTAGCGGGGCGCTCCTACAATGAGCAGTTCTTC; CDR3: CASSLAGLAGRSYNEQFF
J: TRBJ2-7; length: 12; D: -; size: -; V: TRBV5-1; DNA: TGCGCCAGCAGCTCTGTCGTCGACGAGCAGTACTTC; CDR3: CASSSVVDEQYF
J: TRBJ2-1; length: 21; D: TRBD2; size: few; V: TRBV2; DNA: TGTGCCAGCAGTGAAGCGCTTCGAACCCTTCGCGGGAGGGTAAGCGGCAATGAGCAGTTCTTC; CDR3: CASSEALRTLRGRVSGNEQFF
J: TRBJ2-1; length: 14; D: -; size: -; V: TRBV27; DNA: TGTGCCAGCAGTTTATCGAAAAGTCAGGATGAGCAGTTCTTC; CDR3: CASSLSKSQDEQFF
J: TRBJ1-5; length: 15; D: -; size: -; V: TRBV29-1; DNA: TGCAGCGTTGCCGCTACGGGGGGGTTTAATCAGCCCCAGCATTTT; CDR3: CSVAATGGFNQPQHF
J: TRBJ1-1; length: 16; D: TRBD1; size: -; V: TRBV7-2; DNA: TGTGCCAGCAGCATACTACAGGGGGCGGAGAACACTGAAGCTTTCTTT; CDR3: CASSILQGAENTEAFF
J: TRBJ2-2; length: 22; D: TRBD2; size: -; V: TRBV12-5; DNA: TGTGCTAGTGGTTTGGCCGTCCGGGACAGAATAGCGGGGGGTCGAGACACCGGGGAGCTGTTTTTT; CDR3: CASGLAVRDRIAGGRDTGELFF
J: TRBJ1-2; length: 13; D: -; size: once; V: TRBV19; DNA: TGTGCCAGTAGTTTATCAGGGGTCTATGGCTACACCTTC; CDR3: CASSLSGVYGYTF
J: TRBJ1-4; length: 15; D: -; size: -; V: TRBV7-9; DNA: TGTGCCAGCAGTCCCTCGATAGGGGCGAATGAAAAACTGTTTTTT; CDR3: CASSPSIGANEKLFF
J: TRBJ2-7; length: 15; D: TRBD1; size: -; V: TRBV6-1; DNA: TGTGCCAGCAGTGGTGGACAGGGGATGGGATACGAGCAGTACTTC; CDR3: CASSGGQGMGYEQYF